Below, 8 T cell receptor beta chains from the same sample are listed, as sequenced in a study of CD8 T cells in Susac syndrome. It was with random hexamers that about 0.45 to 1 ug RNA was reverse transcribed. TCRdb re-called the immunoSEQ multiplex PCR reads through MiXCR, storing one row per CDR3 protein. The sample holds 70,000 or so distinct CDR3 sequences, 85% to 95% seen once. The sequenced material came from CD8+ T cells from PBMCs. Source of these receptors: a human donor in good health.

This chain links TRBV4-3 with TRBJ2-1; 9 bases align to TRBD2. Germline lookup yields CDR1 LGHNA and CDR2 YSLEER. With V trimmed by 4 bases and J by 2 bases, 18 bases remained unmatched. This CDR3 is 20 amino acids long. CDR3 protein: CASSPQFRAGGPSTYNEQFF. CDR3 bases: TGCGCCAGCAGCCCCCAGTTCCGAGCGGGGGGCCCCTCTACCTACAATGAGCAGTTCTTC.

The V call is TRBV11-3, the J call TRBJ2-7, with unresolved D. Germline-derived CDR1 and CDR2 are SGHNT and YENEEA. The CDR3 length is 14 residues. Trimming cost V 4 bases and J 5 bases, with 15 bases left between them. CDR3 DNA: TGTGCCAGCAGCTCTAGATCAGTATACGACGAGCAGTACGTC. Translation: CASSSRSVYDEQYV.

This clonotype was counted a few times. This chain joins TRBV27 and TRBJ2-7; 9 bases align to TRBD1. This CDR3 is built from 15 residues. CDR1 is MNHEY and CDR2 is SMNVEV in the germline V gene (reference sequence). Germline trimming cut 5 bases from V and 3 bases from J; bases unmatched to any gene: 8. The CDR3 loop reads CASSAQGTGFYEQYF. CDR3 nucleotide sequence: TGTGCCAGCAGTGCCCAGGGGACAGGGTTCTACGAGCAGTACTTC.

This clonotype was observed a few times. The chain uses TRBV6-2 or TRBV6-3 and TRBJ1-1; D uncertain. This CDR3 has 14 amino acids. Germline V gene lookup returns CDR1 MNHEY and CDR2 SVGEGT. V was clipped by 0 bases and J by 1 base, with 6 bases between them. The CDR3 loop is CASSYSEGNTEAFF. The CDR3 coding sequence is TGTGCCAGCAGTTACTCGGAGGGGAACACTGAAGCTTTCTTT.

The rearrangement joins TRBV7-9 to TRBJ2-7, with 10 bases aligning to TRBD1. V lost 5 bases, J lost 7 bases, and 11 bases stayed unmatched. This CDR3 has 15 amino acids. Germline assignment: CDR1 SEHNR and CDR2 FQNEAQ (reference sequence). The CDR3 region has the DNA TGTGCCAGCAGCCCGTCGGGACAGGGGTTGGAGGAGCAGTACTTC. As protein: CASSPSGQGLEEQYF.

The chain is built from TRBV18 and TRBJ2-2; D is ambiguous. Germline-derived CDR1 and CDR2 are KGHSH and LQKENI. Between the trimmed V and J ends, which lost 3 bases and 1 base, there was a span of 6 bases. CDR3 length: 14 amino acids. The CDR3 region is CASSPMENTGELFF. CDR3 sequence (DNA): TGTGCCAGCTCACCTATGGAGAACACCGGGGAGCTGTTTTTT. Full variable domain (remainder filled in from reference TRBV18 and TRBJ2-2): NAGVMQNPRHLVRRRGQEARLRCSPMKGHSHVYWYRQLPEEGLKFMVYLQKENIIDESGMPKERFSAEFPKEGPSILRIQQVVRGDSAAYFCASSPMENTGELFFGEGSRLTVL.

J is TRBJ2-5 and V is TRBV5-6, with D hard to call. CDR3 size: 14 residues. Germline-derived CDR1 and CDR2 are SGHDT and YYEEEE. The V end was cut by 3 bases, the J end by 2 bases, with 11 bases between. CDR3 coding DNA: TGTGCCAGCAGCTACGGACGGAGACAAGAGACCCAGTACTTC. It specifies CASSYGRRQETQYF.

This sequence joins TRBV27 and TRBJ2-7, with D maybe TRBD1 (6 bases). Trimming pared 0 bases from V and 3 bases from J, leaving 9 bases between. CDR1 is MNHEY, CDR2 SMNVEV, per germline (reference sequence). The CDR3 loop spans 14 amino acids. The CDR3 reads CASSLSLDSYEQYF. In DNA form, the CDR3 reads TGTGCCAGCAGTTTATCCTTGGACAGCTACGAGCAGTACTTC.